This entry lists 18 T cell receptor beta chains sequenced from one sample in a study of T cell repertoires in ileal Crohn's disease. Sequencing used immunoSEQ multiplex PCR; TCRdb keeps in-frame clones, though not all of them. The sample records 30,000 or so clones, 80% to 90% being singletons. Input material: ileal tissue. The receptor set was obtained from an adult with Crohn's disease.

V and J are TRBV7-9 and TRBJ2-3; TRBD2 might be the D (6 bases). CDR1 and CDR2 from the germline V gene are SEHNR and FQNEAQ (reference sequence). Between the trimmed V and J ends, which lost 3 bases and 5 bases, there was a span of 12 bases. The CDR3 is 14 amino acids. CDR3 sequence (DNA): TGTGCCAGCAGCTTGTTCGGGGGAGAAGATACGCAGTATTTT. Translated: CASSLFGGEDTQYF.

The genes are TRBV27 and TRBJ2-2; D possibly corresponds to TRBD2 (5 bases). The V end was cut by 5 bases, the J end by 9 bases, with 19 bases between. Looked up from germline, CDR1 is MNHEY and CDR2 is SMNVEV (reference sequence). The CDR3 is 15 residues long. CDR3 in amino acids: CASSPRGPDLRELFF. As DNA, the CDR3 is TGTGCCAGCAGTCCACGGGGTCCAGATTTACGGGAGCTGTTTTTT.

The rearrangement uses TRBV7-2 and TRBJ2-7; 7 nucleotides match TRBD2. Germline-derived CDR1 and CDR2 are SGHTA and FQGNSA. Losses at the gene ends were 1 base for V and 5 bases for J; bases not matched to a gene: 8. The CDR3 runs to 15 residues. CDR3 amino acids: CASSLEGLGMDEQYF. DNA for the CDR3: TGTGCCAGCAGCTTAGAAGGACTAGGGATGGACGAGCAGTACTTC. Full variable domain (remainder filled in from reference TRBV7-2 and TRBJ2-7): GAGVSQSPSNKVTEKGKDVELRCDPISGHTALYWYRQSLGQGLEFLIYFQGNSAPDKSGLPSDRFSAERTGGSVSTLTIQRTQQEDSAVYLCASSLEGLGMDEQYFGPGTRLTVT.

Points on this clone: This sample also contains other DNA sequences that code for the same CDR3. V and J are TRBV5-6 and TRBJ2-7; D is ambiguous. Germline V gene sequence: CDR1 SGHDT, CDR2 YYEEEE. The CDR3 runs to 11 residues. V lost 1 base to trimming and J lost 4 bases, with 3 bases between them. CDR3 residues: CASSLRYEQYF. In DNA, the CDR3 is TGTGCCAGCAGCTTGCGGTACGAGCAGTACTTC.

The rearrangement links TRBV6-4 to TRBJ1-1; 7 bases are a match to TRBD1. Germline loops: CDR1 MRHNA, CDR2 SNTAGT. CDR3 length: 13 residues. The V and J ends lost 8 bases and 6 bases, in that order; junction bases with no gene match: 9. CDR3 DNA: TGTGCCAGCTCGACAGGGCCCAACGCTGAAGCTTTCTTT. Encoded protein: CASSTGPNAEAFF.

The chain joins TRBV6-5 to TRBJ1-4; no firm D call. V shed 9 bases and J shed 4 bases, with 15 bases lying between them. Germline CDR1 and CDR2: MNHEY and SVGAGI. The CDR3 runs to 14 residues. Written as DNA, the CDR3 is TGTGCCAGTCGGCGGGTGGACGTTAATGAAAAACTGTTTTTT. It translates to CASRRVDVNEKLFF.

The chain carries TRBV7-2 and TRBJ2-7; tentatively, D is TRBD2 (6 bases). CDR3 length equals 17 residues. V was clipped by 1 base and J by 2 bases, with 18 bases between them. Germline loops: CDR1 SGHTA, CDR2 FQGNSA. The CDR3 coding sequence is TGTGCCAGCAGCTTAGTGTCTGTGGGGACGGGAGCCTACGAGCAGTACTTC. Protein sequence: CASSLVSVGTGAYEQYF.

The V call is TRBV21-1, the J call TRBJ1-2; no check of the table's D call, TRBD1, against the DNA was made. TRBV21-1 is flagged as a pseudogene. The CDR3 runs to 15 residues. This CDR3 is CASSKARDRAIGYTF. Here the CDR3 DNA reads TGTGCCAGCAGCAAAGCGAGGGACAGGGCGATTGGCTACACCTTC.

The chain links TRBV4-1 to TRBJ1-1, with D tentatively TRBD1 (6 bases). The V gene lost 7 bases and the J gene lost 7 bases, with 16 bases spanning the gap. The CDR3 is made up of 13 amino acids. Germline V lookup: CDR1 MGHRA, CDR2 YSYEKL. For the CDR3, the DNA is TGCGCCAGCACCACAGGGCTGGTACGTGAAGCTTTCTTT. Encoded protein: CASTTGLVREAFF.

The V call is TRBV10-1, the J call TRBJ1-5, with no clear D. This CDR3 has 13 amino acids. Per germline, CDR1 WNHNN and CDR2 SYGVQD (reference sequence). V lost 2 bases to trimming and J lost 5 bases, with 7 bases between them. The CDR3, as DNA: TGCGCCAGCAGTGAGGCAGGCGATCAGCCCCAGCATTTT. It codes for CASSEAGDQPQHF.

The chain combines TRBV27 with TRBJ2-7, with D maybe TRBD2 (6 bases). CDR1 and CDR2 (germline): MNHEY, SMNVEV (reference sequence). This CDR3 has 15 residues. Trimming took off 3 bases at V and 2 bases at J, with 14 bases between the two ends. CDR3 sequence reads: CASSFSGTGAYEQYF. As DNA, the CDR3 is TGTGCCAGCAGTTTTTCCGGGACTGGGGCCTACGAGCAGTACTTC.

The V call is TRBV12-5, the J call TRBJ1-2; D ambiguous. V was shortened by 1 base and J by 2 bases, with 5 bases between the two germline ends. The CDR3 length is 13 residues. The germline V gene has CDR1 LGHNT and CDR2 FRNRAP. The CDR3 is CASGLELNYGYTF. CDR3 coding DNA: TGTGCTAGTGGTTTGGAACTCAACTATGGCTACACCTTC.

The chain is built from TRBV27 and TRBJ1-1; the D is unclear. The CDR3 contains 17 residues. V gave up 2 bases and J gave up 4 bases, with 20 bases separating them. The germline V gene has CDR1 MNHEY and CDR2 SMNVEV (reference sequence). DNA for the CDR3: TGTGCCAGCAGTTTAAAGCGTTTACCGGTGTCTGCCACTGAAGCTTTCTTT. Its translation: CASSLKRLPVSATEAFF.

V usage is TRBV4-3 and J usage is TRBJ2-1; D ambiguous. CDR3 length: 12 residues. CDR1 is LGHNA and CDR2 is YSLEER in the germline V gene. The V end lost 1 base, the J end lost 16 bases, and 14 bases lay between the germline ends. This CDR3 is CASSQGASPRFF. In nucleotides, the CDR3 is TGCGCCAGCAGCCAAGGGGCCTCACCGCGCTTCTTC.

The chain couples TRBV18 to TRBJ1-2; no reliable D call. This CDR3 has 15 residues. Germline CDR1 and CDR2: KGHSH and LQKENI. V was cut by 2 bases and J by 3 bases, with 13 bases left in between. This chain's CDR3 is CASSPVAADHYGYTF. The CDR3 region has the DNA TGTGCCAGCTCACCAGTGGCGGCAGACCACTATGGCTACACCTTC.

This chain connects TRBV10-1 to TRBJ1-5, with 7 bases aligning to TRBD1. J was trimmed by 4 bases and V by 5 bases; bases with no gene match: 2. CDR1 is WNHNN and CDR2 is SYGVQD in the germline V gene (reference sequence). This CDR3 spans 13 amino acids. CDR3 bases: TGCGCCAGCAGTACAGGGGCTAATCAGCCCCAGCATTTT. The encoded protein is CASSTGANQPQHF.

The V gene is TRBV7-3, the J gene TRBJ2-2, with TRBD1 matching over 7 bases. The CDR3 spans 16 residues. V was pared by 3 bases and J by 2 bases, with 6 bases of the junction left unmatched. Germline lookup yields CDR1 SGHTA and CDR2 FQGTGA. The DNA for the CDR3 is TGTGCCAGCAGCTTTACCGGGACAGTCAACACCGGGGAGCTGTTTTTT. It specifies CASSFTGTVNTGELFF.

The rearrangement joins TRBV5-6 to TRBJ2-7; maybe TRBD2 (6 bases). This CDR3 has 14 amino acids. Per the germline V gene, CDR1 is SGHDT and CDR2 is YYEEEE. Trimming shortened V by 4 bases and J by 2 bases, and 13 bases separated the two germline ends. The CDR3 DNA reads as TGTGCCAGCAGCCCGGCGGGGAGGACCTACGAGCAGTACTTC. Translated: CASSPAGRTYEQYF.